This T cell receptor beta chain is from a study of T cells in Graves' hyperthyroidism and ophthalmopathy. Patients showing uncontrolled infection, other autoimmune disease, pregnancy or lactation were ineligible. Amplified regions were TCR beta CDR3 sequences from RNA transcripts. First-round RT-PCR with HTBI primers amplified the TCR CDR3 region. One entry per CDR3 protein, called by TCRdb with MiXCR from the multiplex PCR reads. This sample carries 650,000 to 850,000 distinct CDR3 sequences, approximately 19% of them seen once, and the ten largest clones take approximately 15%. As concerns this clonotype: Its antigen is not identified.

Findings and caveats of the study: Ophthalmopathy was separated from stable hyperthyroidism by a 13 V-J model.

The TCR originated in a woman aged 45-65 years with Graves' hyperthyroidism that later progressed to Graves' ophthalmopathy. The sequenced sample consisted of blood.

The CDR3 is CASSQALGNNEQFF. Written as DNA, the CDR3 is TGTGCCAGCAGCCAAGCACTAGGTAACAATGAGCAGTTCTTC. This rearrangement joins TRBV14 to TRBJ2-1; a weak D match, TRBD2 (5 bases). CDR3 length: 14 residues. V lost 1 base to trimming and J lost 5 bases, with 9 bases between them. CDR1 and CDR2 (germline): SGHDN, FVKESK.